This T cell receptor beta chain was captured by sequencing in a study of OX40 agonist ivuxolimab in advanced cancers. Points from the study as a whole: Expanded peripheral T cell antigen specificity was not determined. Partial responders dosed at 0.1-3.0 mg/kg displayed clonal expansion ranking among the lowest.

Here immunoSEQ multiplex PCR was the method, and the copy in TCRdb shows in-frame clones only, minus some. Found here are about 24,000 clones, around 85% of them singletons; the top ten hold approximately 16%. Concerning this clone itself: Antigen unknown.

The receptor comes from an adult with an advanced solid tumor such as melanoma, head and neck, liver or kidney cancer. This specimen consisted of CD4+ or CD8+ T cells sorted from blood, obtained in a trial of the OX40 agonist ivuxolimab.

In DNA, the CDR3 is TGTGCCAGCAGCCGCCGAGCGGACCCGACAGATACGCAGTATTTT. This translates into CASSRRADPTDTQYF. V usage is TRBV5-4 and J usage is TRBJ2-3; D perhaps matches TRBD2 (5 bases). Trimming shortened V by 4 bases and J by 3 bases, and 15 bases separated the two germline ends. Germline CDR1 SGHNT, CDR2 YYREEE (reference sequence). There are 15 residues in the CDR3.